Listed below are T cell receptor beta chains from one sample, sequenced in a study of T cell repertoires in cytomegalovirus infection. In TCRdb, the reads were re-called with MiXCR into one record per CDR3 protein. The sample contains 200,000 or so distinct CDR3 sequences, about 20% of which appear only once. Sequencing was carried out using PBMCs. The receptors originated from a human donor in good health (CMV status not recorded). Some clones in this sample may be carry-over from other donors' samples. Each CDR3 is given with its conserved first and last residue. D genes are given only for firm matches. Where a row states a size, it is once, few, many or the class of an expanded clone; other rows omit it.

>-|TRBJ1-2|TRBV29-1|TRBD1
CSVYKPRGGYTF
TGCAGCGTCTACAAACCCAGGGGGGGCTACACCTTC
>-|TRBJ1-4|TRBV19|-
CASSKLGAGEKLFF
TGTGCCAGTTCTAAACTCGGGGCTGGCGAAAAACTGTTTTTT
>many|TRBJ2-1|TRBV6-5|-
CASSYQASSYNEQFF
TGTGCCAGCAGTTACCAGGCTTCCTCCTACAATGAGCAGTTCTTC
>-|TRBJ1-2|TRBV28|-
CQGGGLPRDKANYGYTF
TGCCAAGGAGGAGGACTCCCACGCGATAAAGCTAACTATGGCTACACCTTC
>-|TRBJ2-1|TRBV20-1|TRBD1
CSAQRQGAAYNEQFF
TGCAGTGCTCAACGACAGGGGGCGGCTTACAATGAGCAGTTCTTC
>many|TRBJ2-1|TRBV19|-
CASSSAGSSYNEQFF
TGTGCCAGTAGTTCCGCGGGGAGTTCCTACAATGAGCAGTTCTTC
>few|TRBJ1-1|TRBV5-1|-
CASSLGQTNTGTEAFF
TGCGCCAGCAGCTTAGGACAGACAAATACGGGCACTGAAGCTTTCTTT
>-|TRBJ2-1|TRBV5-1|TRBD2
CASRDGTREGDEQFF
TGCGCCAGCAGGGACGGGACTAGAGAGGGGGATGAGCAGTTCTTC
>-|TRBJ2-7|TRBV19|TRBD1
CASSTDSGDRGAYEQYF
TGTGCCAGTAGCACCGACTCGGGGGACAGGGGGGCCTACGAGCAGTACTTC
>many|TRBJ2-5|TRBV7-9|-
CASSRPEETQYF
TGTGCCAGCAGCAGGCCAGAAGAGACCCAGTACTTC
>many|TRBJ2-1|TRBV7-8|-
CASSLDTGFRGNEQFF
TGTGCCAGCAGCTTAGACACAGGGTTCAGGGGCAATGAGCAGTTCTTC
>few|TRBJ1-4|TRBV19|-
CASKRRADEKLFF
TGTGCCAGTAAACGGAGAGCCGATGAAAAACTGTTTTTT
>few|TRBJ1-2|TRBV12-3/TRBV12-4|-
CASSLVGQTVF
TGTGCCAGCAGTTTGGTAGGACAGACGGTCTTC
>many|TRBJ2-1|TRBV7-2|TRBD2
CASSAPLAGALNEQFF
TGTGCCAGCAGCGCGCCCCTAGCGGGAGCCCTTAATGAGCAGTTCTTC
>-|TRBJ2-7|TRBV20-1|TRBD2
CSARDSGGINEQYF
TGCAGTGCTAGAGATTCGGGGGGGATCAACGAGCAGTACTTC
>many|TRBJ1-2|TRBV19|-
CATRGGGLGYGYTF
TGTGCCACACGCGGCGGGGGGTTGGGATATGGCTACACCTTC
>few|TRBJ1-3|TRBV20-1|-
CSASQGAGNTIYF
TGCAGTGCTAGTCAGGGCGCTGGAAACACCATATATTTT
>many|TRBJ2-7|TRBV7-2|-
CASSLGRLSYEQYF
TGTGCCAGCAGCTTAGGGCGGCTCTCCTACGAGCAGTACTTC